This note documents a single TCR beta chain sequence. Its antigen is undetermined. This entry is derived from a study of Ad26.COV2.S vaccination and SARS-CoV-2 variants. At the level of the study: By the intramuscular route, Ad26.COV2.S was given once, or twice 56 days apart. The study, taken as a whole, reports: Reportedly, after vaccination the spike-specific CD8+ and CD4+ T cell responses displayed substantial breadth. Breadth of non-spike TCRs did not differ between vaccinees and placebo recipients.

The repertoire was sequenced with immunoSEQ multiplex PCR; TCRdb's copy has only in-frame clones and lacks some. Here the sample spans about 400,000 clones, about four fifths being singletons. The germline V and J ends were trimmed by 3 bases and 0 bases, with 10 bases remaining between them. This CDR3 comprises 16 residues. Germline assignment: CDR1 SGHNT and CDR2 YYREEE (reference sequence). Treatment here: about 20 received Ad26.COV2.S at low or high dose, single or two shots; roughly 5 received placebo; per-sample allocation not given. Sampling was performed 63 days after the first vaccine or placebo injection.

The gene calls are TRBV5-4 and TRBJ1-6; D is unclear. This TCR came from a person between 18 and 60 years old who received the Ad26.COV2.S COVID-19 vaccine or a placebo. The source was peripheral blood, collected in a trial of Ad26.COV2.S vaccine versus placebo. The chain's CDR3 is CASSSLGSSYNSPLHF. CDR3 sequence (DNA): TGTGCCAGCAGCTCCCTCGGCAGCTCCTATAATTCACCCCTCCACTTT.